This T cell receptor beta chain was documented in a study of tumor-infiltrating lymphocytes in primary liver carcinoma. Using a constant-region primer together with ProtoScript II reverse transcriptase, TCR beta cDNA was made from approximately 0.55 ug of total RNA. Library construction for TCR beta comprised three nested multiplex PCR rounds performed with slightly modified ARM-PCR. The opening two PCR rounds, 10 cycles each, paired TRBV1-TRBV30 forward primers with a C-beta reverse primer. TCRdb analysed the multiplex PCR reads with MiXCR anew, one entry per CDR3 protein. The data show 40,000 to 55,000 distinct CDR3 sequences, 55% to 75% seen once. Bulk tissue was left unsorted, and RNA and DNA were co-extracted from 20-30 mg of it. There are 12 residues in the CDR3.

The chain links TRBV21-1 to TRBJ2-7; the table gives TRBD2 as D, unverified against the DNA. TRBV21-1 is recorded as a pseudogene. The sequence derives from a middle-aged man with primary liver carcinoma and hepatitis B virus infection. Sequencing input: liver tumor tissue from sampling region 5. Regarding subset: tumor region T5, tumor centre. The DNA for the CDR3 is TGTGCCAGCAGCGGAGGGCCTCTCGAGCAGTACTTC. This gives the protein CASSGGPLEQYF.